These 19 T cell receptor beta chains were sequenced from one sample in a study of T cells in women clearing cervical HPV infection. Only in-frame clones appear in the TCRdb table, and some are missing; sequencing was by immunoSEQ multiplex PCR. The repertoire table contains about 45,000 clones. Sequencing input: blood buffy coat. The receptors derive from a woman aged 18 to 75 with a cervical HPV16 infection that either progressed to CIN3+ or cleared (not recorded which).

About this clone: Coverage ceases 3 residues before the CDR3 finishes, and the germline J gene fills in the end. The V and J genes are TRBV5-6 and TRBJ1-1; 9 bases map to TRBD1. CDR3 length: 13 residues. CDR1 is SGHDT, CDR2 YYEEEE, per germline. J was trimmed by 3 bases and V by 5 bases; bases with no gene match: 2. Here the CDR3 reads CASRDRGDTEAFF. The CDR3 bases that were read are TGTGCCAGCAGGGACAGGGGTGACACTGAA.

Turning to this clone: The read is 3 residues too short to cover the CDR3 end, so that end is filled in from the germline J gene. The J gene is TRBJ2-3, the V gene TRBV29-1; 9 nucleotides match TRBD1. In germline, CDR1 is SQVTM, CDR2 ANQGSEA. The CDR3 consists of 12 residues. The part of the CDR3 DNA that was read is TGCAGCGTGGACAGGGGAGAAGAGACG. Translated, it gives CSVDRGEET. The entire CDR3 sequence reads CSVDRGEETQYF.

On this clone itself: The read terminates 3 residues before the CDR3 end, so the remaining end is supplied by the germline J gene. This rearrangement joins TRBV5-1 to TRBJ2-1; D is undetermined. The V gene's germline CDR1 is SGHRS and CDR2 YFSETQ. V was trimmed by 2 bases and J by 1 base, leaving 7 bases between them. The CDR3 extends over 14 amino acids. The sequenced CDR3 bases are TGCGCCAGCAGCTTCGGTCGGTCCTACAATGAG. This gives the protein CASSFGRSYNE. The full CDR3 reads CASSFGRSYNEQFF.

Points on this clone: The missing CDR3 end, 3 residues past where the read stops, is filled in from the germline J gene. This chain links TRBV2 with TRBJ2-2; no clear D gene. The CDR3 length is 12 residues. The germline gives CDR1 SNHLY, CDR2 FYNNEI. V was cut by 7 bases and J by 7 bases, with 10 bases left in between. CDR3 loop: CASKGIFGELFF. The CDR3 DNA, read in part, is TGTGCCAGCAAGGGTATTTTCGGGGAG.

A note on this clone: Read sequence stops 3 residues before the CDR3 end, and the germline J gene provides the missing end. The rearrangement links TRBV5-6 to TRBJ2-5; 7 nucleotides agree with TRBD1. The J segment lost 5 bases and the V segment lost 0 bases, leaving 4 bases of the junction unmatched. Germline V gene sequence: CDR1 SGHDT, CDR2 YYEEEE. The CDR3 contains 14 residues. This chain's CDR3 is CASSLEGGGETQYF. CDR3 DNA, as far as it was read: TGTGCCAGCAGCTTGGAAGGGGGCGGGGAGACC. Full variable domain (outside the CDR3, taken from reference TRBV5-6 and TRBJ2-5): DAGVTQSPTHLIKTRGQQVTLRCSPKSGHDTVSWYQQALGQGPQFIFQYYEEEERQRGNFPDRFSGHQFPNYSSELNVNALLLGDSALYLCASSLEGGGETQYFGPGTRLLVL.

As for this clone: A read error may account for a junction end that differs from germline. The read terminates 3 residues ahead of where the CDR3 ends, so the germline J gene completes it. The V and J genes are TRBV4-2 and TRBJ2-4, with a weak D call TRBD1 (6 bases). The CDR3 is made up of 14 amino acids. Germline V gene sequence: CDR1 LGHNA, CDR2 YNFKEQ. The CDR3 sequence: CASSQDRGGNIQYF. The covered CDR3 bases are TGCGCCAGCAGCCAAGATCGAGGGGGAAACATT.

Comment on this clone: The CDR3 goes on 3 residues after the read ends, and that part is filled in from the germline J gene. V is TRBV2 and J is TRBJ1-4; a weak D match, TRBD1 (6 bases). Germline CDR1 is SNHLY and CDR2 is FYNNEI. CDR3 size: 14 residues. Partial CDR3 DNA: TGTGCCAGCAGTGAGATGGGGGGGGCCGGCAAA. It specifies CASSEMGGAGK. The CDR3 reads in full as CASSEMGGAGKLFF.

Notes on this clone: From the germline J gene comes the end of the CDR3, since the read stops 3 residues before it. The rearrangement joins TRBV19 to TRBJ2-7, with 7 bases that match TRBD2. Germline V gives CDR1 LNHDA, CDR2 SQIVND (reference sequence). The trim removed 4 bases at V and 2 bases at J, leaving 5 bases unmatched. The CDR3 has 14 amino acids. The CDR3 sequence is CASSSGREAYEQYF. The sequenced part of the CDR3 DNA is TGTGCCAGTAGTAGCGGGAGAGAGGCCTACGAG.

Concerning this clone: Sequencing ends 3 residues short of the CDR3 end; the germline J gene provides the rest. The chain couples TRBV2 to TRBJ2-3, with a tentative D call TRBD1 (6 bases). Per the germline V gene, CDR1 is SNHLY and CDR2 is FYNNEI. This CDR3 has 13 residues. The V gene lost 6 bases and the J gene lost 2 bases, with 9 bases spanning the gap. The CDR3 bases that were read are TGTGCCAGCAGGGGGGACAACACAGATACG. Translation gives CASRGDNTDT. The entire CDR3 reads CASRGDNTDTQYF.

Concerning this clone itself: Coverage ceases 3 residues before the CDR3 finishes, and the germline J gene fills in the end. This chain joins TRBV7-9 and TRBJ1-1, with a possible D match to TRBD1 (5 bases). V shed 2 bases and J shed 4 bases, with 14 bases lying between them. The CDR3 totals 15 residues. From germline, CDR1 is SEHNR and CDR2 FQNEAQ (reference sequence). CDR3 sequence reads: CASSLSTGGFTEAFF. Partial CDR3 DNA: TGTGCCAGCAGCTTAAGCACCGGGGGTTTCACTGAA.

As regards this clone: The read terminates 3 residues ahead of where the CDR3 ends, so the germline J gene completes it. The chain recombines TRBV5-1 with TRBJ2-3, with 13 bases identical to TRBD2. This CDR3 has 14 residues. Trimming at V came to 6 bases and at J to 5 bases, leaving 3 bases not matched to a gene. The germline gives CDR1 SGHRS, CDR2 YFSETQ. The CDR3 region is CASTWTSGGDTQYF. Partial CDR3 DNA: TGCGCCAGCACCTGGACTAGCGGGGGAGATACG. The full variable domain, its missing parts supplied by reference TRBV5-1 and TRBJ2-3, is KAGVTQTPRYLIKTRGQQVTLSCSPISGHRSVSWYQQTPGQGLQFLFEYFSETQRNKGNFPGRFSGRQFSNSRSEMNVSTLELGDSALYLCASTWTSGGDTQYFGPGTRLTVL.

Regarding this clone: The CDR3 end falls 3 residues outside the read, so it is completed with the germline J gene. The chain couples TRBV7-2 to TRBJ1-4, with D tentatively TRBD1 (5 bases). Trimming took off 6 bases at V and 5 bases at J, with 16 bases between the two ends. The CDR3 spans 15 residues. Germline CDR1 is SGHTA and CDR2 is FQGNSA. The part of the CDR3 DNA that was read is TGTGCCAGCAGTCCAGGGAACTTACCCAATGAAAAA. Amino acids: CASSPGNLPNEK. The complete CDR3 reads CASSPGNLPNEKLFF. Combining the CDR3 with reference TRBV7-2 and TRBJ1-4 gives the whole variable domain GAGVSQSPSNKVTEKGKDVELRCDPISGHTALYWYRQSLGQGLEFLIYFQGNSAPDKSGLPSDRFSAERTGGSVSTLTIQRTQQEDSAVYLCASSPGNLPNEKLFFGSGTQLSVL.

Details on this clone: The sequence runs out 3 residues before the end of the CDR3; the remainder is reconstructed from the germline J gene. The V and J genes are TRBV6-2 or TRBV6-3 and TRBJ2-7; 9 nucleotides match TRBD2. V shed 7 bases, J shed 3 bases, and the junction held 13 bases outside the gene matches. From germline, CDR1 is MNHEY and CDR2 SVGEGT. This CDR3 region has 16 residues. CDR3 DNA (partial): TGTGCCAGCACCTATTCGCCCGGACTAGCGCACTACGAG. Its translation is CASTYSPGLAHYE. The CDR3, in full, reads CASTYSPGLAHYEQYF.

Of note for this clone: From the germline J gene comes the end of the CDR3, since the read stops 3 residues before it. The chain couples TRBV6-2 or TRBV6-3 to TRBJ2-1; D not resolved. The CDR3 is made up of 14 amino acids. V dropped 4 bases and J dropped 5 bases, with 12 bases sitting between them. Germline CDR1 reads MNHEY; CDR2 reads SVGEGT. The CDR3 loop reads CASSLLTENNEQFF. Incomplete CDR3 DNA: TGTGCCAGCAGTTTATTAACAGAGAACAATGAG.

Details on this clone: Sequencing ends 3 residues short of the CDR3 end; the germline J gene provides the rest. The V call is TRBV30, the J call TRBJ2-7, with 10 bases identical to TRBD2. Per the germline V gene, CDR1 is GTSNPN and CDR2 is SVGIG (reference sequence). The CDR3 consists of 15 residues. V gave up 3 bases and J gave up 2 bases; unmatched junction bases: 7. The CDR3 reads CAWSPLAGGPYEQYF. The CDR3 DNA, read in part, is TGTGCCTGGAGCCCTTTAGCGGGAGGCCCCTACGAG.

CDR3 DNA (partial): TGTGCCACCTCTTCCGGGACAGGGGGCGACGGGACCGGGGAG. Its translation is CATSSGTGGDGTGE. The CDR3 reads in full as CATSSGTGGDGTGELFF. The chain has TRBV19 and TRBJ2-2; 12 bases line up with TRBD1. The read is 3 residues too short to cover the CDR3 end, so that end is filled in from the germline J gene. The CDR3 is 17 residues long. Germline V gene sequence: CDR1 LNHDA, CDR2 SQIVND (reference sequence). Unmatched junction bases numbered 14, after V lost 10 bases and J lost 5 bases.

Partial CDR3 DNA: TGTGCCAGCAGTGAGGGACAGGCGAGAAACACC. Translation: CASSEGQARNT. The full CDR3 is CASSEGQARNTIYF. The genes are TRBV5-4 and TRBJ1-3; 8 positions agree with TRBD1. The CDR3 end is not reached by the read, which stops 3 residues before it; the germline J gene fills it in. V lost 5 bases and J lost 5; bases outside the gene matches: 6. CDR1 is SGHNT, CDR2 YYREEE, per germline (reference sequence). The CDR3 covers 14 residues. Full variable domain (outside the CDR3, taken from reference TRBV5-4 and TRBJ1-3): ETGVTQSPTHLIKTRGQQVTLRCSSQSGHNTVSWYQQALGQGPQFIFQYYREEENGRGNFPPRFSGLQFPNYSSELNVNALELDDSALYLCASSEGQARNTIYFGEGSWLTVV.

Of note for this clone: The observed sequence ends 3 residues before the CDR3 terminus, with the missing tail filled in from the germline J gene. V gene TRBV5-1 combines with J gene TRBJ2-5, with D perhaps TRBD1 (7 bases). The germline CDR1 and CDR2 sequences are SGHRS and YFSETQ. CDR3 length equals 17 residues. This CDR3 reads CASSPRLHRGGTDTQYF. The DNA read from the CDR3 is TGCGCCAGCAGCCCCCGTCTTCACAGGGGAGGCACAGATACC.

CDR3 residues: CSVEDVRSGNTIYF. The covered CDR3 bases are TGCAGCGTTGAAGACGTGCGCTCTGGAAACACC. The rearrangement joins TRBV29-1 to TRBJ1-3; no reliable D call. The CDR3 extends 3 residues past the end of the read, so its final part is completed from the germline J gene. This CDR3 region has 14 residues. Trimming shortened V by 0 bases and J by 0 bases, and 6 bases separated the two germline ends. Germline assignment: CDR1 SQVTM and CDR2 ANQGSEA.